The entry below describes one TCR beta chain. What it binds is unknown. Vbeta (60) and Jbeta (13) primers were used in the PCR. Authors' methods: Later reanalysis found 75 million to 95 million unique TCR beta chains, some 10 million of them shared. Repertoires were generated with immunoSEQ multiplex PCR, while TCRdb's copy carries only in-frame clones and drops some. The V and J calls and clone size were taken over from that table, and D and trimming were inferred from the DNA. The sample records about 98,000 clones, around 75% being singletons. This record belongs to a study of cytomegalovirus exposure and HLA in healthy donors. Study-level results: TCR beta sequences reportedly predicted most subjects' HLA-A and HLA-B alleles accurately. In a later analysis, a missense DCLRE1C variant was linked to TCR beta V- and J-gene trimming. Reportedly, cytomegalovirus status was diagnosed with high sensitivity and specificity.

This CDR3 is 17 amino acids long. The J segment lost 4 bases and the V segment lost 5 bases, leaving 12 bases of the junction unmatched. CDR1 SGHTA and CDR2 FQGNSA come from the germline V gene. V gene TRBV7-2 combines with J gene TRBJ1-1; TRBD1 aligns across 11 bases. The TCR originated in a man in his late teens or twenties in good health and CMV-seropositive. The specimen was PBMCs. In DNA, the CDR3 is TGTGCCAGCAGCCGACAGAGGACAGGGGGCTGGGGCACTGAAGCTTTCTTT. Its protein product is CASSRQRTGGWGTEAFF. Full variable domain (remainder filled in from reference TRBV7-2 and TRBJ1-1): GAGVSQSPSNKVTEKGKDVELRCDPISGHTALYWYRQSLGQGLEFLIYFQGNSAPDKSGLPSDRFSAERTGGSVSTLTIQRTQQEDSAVYLCASSRQRTGGWGTEAFFGQGTRLTVV.